Described below is a single T cell receptor (beta chain) sequence and its context. Its cognate antigen is unknown. This sample stems from a study of vaccination and CD4 T cells after COVID-19. Study details: Convalescent cases consisted of six males and four females, of whom two were Hispanic. Spike peptides, overlapping and drawn from SARS-CoV-2, HCoV-NL63, HCoV-OC43 and HCoV-229E, were used to stimulate cells.

An Oncomine TCR Beta short-read assay was used to sequence the DNA from cultured CD4+ T cells. TCRdb passed the PCR reads through MiXCR, listing each CDR3 protein once. The table shows 15,000 or so distinct CDR3 sequences, with 56% occurring only once. Documented treatment: approximately 9-day PBMC culture with coronavirus spike peptide pools or control peptides (ViraFEST assay). Each well received some 2.2 million PBMCs, cultured with roughly 9.9 IU/ml IL-2 and around 9.8 ug/ml peptide pools. The specimen sequenced was CD4+ T cells from blood, cultured in vitro. The origin of this receptor is a human donor who had recovered from COVID-19.

The CDR3 loop reads CSASGGGRLRNQPQHF. CDR3 DNA sequence: TGCAGTGCTAGCGGCGGGGGGCGATTACGCAATCAGCCCCAGCATTTT. V is TRBV20-1 and J is TRBJ1-5; TRBD1 might be the D (6 bases). Germline lookup yields CDR1 DFQATT and CDR2 SNEGSKA (reference sequence). V gave up 3 bases and J gave up 2 bases, with 17 bases separating them. This CDR3 contains 16 residues.